Listed here are 31 T cell receptor beta chains from one sample, sequenced in a study of cytomegalovirus exposure and HLA in healthy donors. The data were produced by immunoSEQ multiplex PCR, yet TCRdb's version contains in-frame clones alone and is incomplete. The table lists 250,000 to 350,000 clones, roughly 90% of them singletons. Source material: PBMCs. The receptors were gathered from a woman aged 18-30 years in good health and CMV-seronegative.

The V call is TRBV6-5, the J call TRBJ1-1, with 8 bases matching TRBD1. V lost 4 bases and J lost 3; bases outside the gene matches: 7. Per the germline V gene, CDR1 is MNHEY and CDR2 is SVGAGI. This CDR3 has 15 amino acids. CDR3 amino acids: CASSLTGTGYTEAFF. CDR3 sequence (DNA): TGTGCCAGCAGTTTGACCGGGACAGGTTACACTGAAGCTTTCTTT.

The chain carries TRBV7-6 and TRBJ1-1; 7 bases line up with TRBD1. With 5 bases clipped from V and 7 bases from J, the junction kept 4 bases outside the gene matches. In germline, CDR1 is SGHVS, CDR2 FNYEAQ. This CDR3 comprises 12 residues. The CDR3 sequence is CASSPNRGEAFF. The CDR3 DNA reads as TGTGCCAGCAGCCCGAACAGGGGTGAAGCTTTCTTT.

The chain is built from TRBV5-1 and TRBJ1-1; D is undetermined. Deletions cut 4 bases from V and 1 base from J, with 11 bases between. Germline CDR1 SGHRS, CDR2 YFSETQ. There are 14 residues in the CDR3. This CDR3 reads CASSTGGGNTEAFF. CDR3 coding DNA: TGCGCCAGCAGCACGGGCGGAGGGAACACTGAAGCTTTCTTT. The variable domain in full, completed from reference TRBV5-1 and TRBJ1-1, reads KAGVTQTPRYLIKTRGQQVTLSCSPISGHRSVSWYQQTPGQGLQFLFEYFSETQRNKGNFPGRFSGRQFSNSRSEMNVSTLELGDSALYLCASSTGGGNTEAFFGQGTRLTVV.

The table lists this clone with a count of one. The chain joins TRBV10-3 to TRBJ2-7; perhaps TRBD2 as D (6 bases). This CDR3 has 15 residues. Looked up from germline, CDR1 is ENHRY and CDR2 is SYGVKD. Between the trimmed V and J ends, which lost 0 bases and 6 bases, there was a span of 15 bases. The CDR3 DNA follows: TGTGCCATCAGTGAGTCGAGTGGGACTCCCAGCGAGCAGTACTTC. As protein: CAISESSGTPSEQYF.

CDR3 nucleotide sequence: TGTGCCAGCAGTTCCACAGCGGGAGGGCCCCACAATGAGCAGTTCTTC. Its protein product is CASSSTAGGPHNEQFF. The rearrangement uses TRBV6-5 and TRBJ2-1; 10 positions agree with TRBD2. After removal of 4 bases from V and 5 bases from J, the junction contained 8 bases not matched to a gene. There are 16 residues in the CDR3. Per germline, CDR1 MNHEY and CDR2 SVGAGI.

This chain uses TRBV6-5 with TRBJ1-3; no clear D. The CDR3 is 11 residues long. Trimming removed 7 bases from V and 4 bases from J, with 5 bases in between. Germline V gives CDR1 MNHEY, CDR2 SVGAGI. CDR3 region: CASMTGNTIYF. In DNA, the CDR3 is TGTGCCAGCATGACAGGAAACACCATATATTTT.

The chain joins TRBV27 to TRBJ2-1; 7 bases agree with TRBD2. In germline, CDR1 is MNHEY, CDR2 SMNVEV (reference sequence). The trim removed 0 bases at V and 9 bases at J, leaving 11 bases unmatched. The CDR3 has 16 residues. The CDR3 is CASSLSIGGGSGEQFF. CDR3 bases: TGTGCCAGCAGTTTATCGATTGGCGGGGGATCTGGTGAGCAGTTCTTC.

This rearrangement joins TRBV4-1 to TRBJ2-5, with 11 bases lining up with TRBD2. The CDR3 length is 17 residues. The V segment lost 1 base and the J segment 2 bases; nucleotides outside the gene matches: 6. Germline V lookup: CDR1 MGHRA, CDR2 YSYEKL. CDR3 DNA: TGCGCCAGCAGCCAAGGCGGGAGGACTAGCGGGCAAGAGACCCAGTACTTC. The encoded protein is CASSQGGRTSGQETQYF.

This clone showed up just once. The rearrangement joins TRBV7-6 to TRBJ1-6; a possible D gene is TRBD1 (6 bases). The germline CDR1 and CDR2 sequences are SGHVS and FNYEAQ. The CDR3 runs to 16 residues. Trimming cost V 2 bases and J 10 bases, with 18 bases left between them. The CDR3 spells CASSLRQREGGSPLHF. The CDR3 DNA reads TGTGCCAGCAGCTTAAGACAGCGAGAAGGGGGATCACCCCTCCACTTT. Variable domain in full (rest from reference TRBV7-6 and TRBJ1-6): GAGVSQSPRYKVTKRGQDVALRCDPISGHVSLYWYRQALGQGPEFLTYFNYEAQQDKSGLPNDRFSAERPEGSISTLTIQRTEQRDSAMYRCASSLRQREGGSPLHFGNGTRLTVT.

The genes are TRBV7-2 and TRBJ2-7; 7 bases fit TRBD2. V trimming: 2 bases; J trimming: 5 bases; junction bases outside the gene matches: 9. Germline CDR1 and CDR2: SGHTA and FQGNSA. There are 15 residues in the CDR3. The CDR3 loop reads CASSLSSGRMNEQYF. CDR3 coding DNA: TGTGCCAGCAGCTTATCATCCGGGAGGATGAACGAGCAGTACTTC.

V and J are TRBV29-1 and TRBJ2-7, with D tentatively TRBD1 (7 bases). V gave up 4 bases and J gave up 2 bases, with 12 bases separating them. The CDR3 runs 13 residues. Germline CDR1 is SQVTM and CDR2 is ANQGSEA. The CDR3 DNA follows: TGCAGCGTTGGGAGGGGGCTAACCTACGAGCAGTACTTC. The encoded protein is CSVGRGLTYEQYF.

The table lists this clone with a few counts. The chain recombines TRBV9 with TRBJ2-3; 7 nucleotides match TRBD1. Germline V gives CDR1 SGDLS, CDR2 YYNGEE. The CDR3 runs 14 residues. V lost 3 bases to trimming and J lost 0 bases; unmatched junction nucleotides: 1. In nucleotides, the CDR3 is TGTGCCAGCAGCGGACAGGGTAGCACAGATACGCAGTATTTT. Translation gives CASSGQGSTDTQYF.

V gene TRBV9 combines with J gene TRBJ1-1, with 8 bases that match TRBD1. The CDR3 length is 14 residues. Germline V gives CDR1 SGDLS, CDR2 YYNGEE. Unmatched junction bases numbered 8, after V lost 5 bases and J lost 5 bases. CDR3 nucleotides: TGTGCCAGCAGTCCCTTCGGACAGGGTACTGAAGCTTTCTTT. This encodes CASSPFGQGTEAFF.

The chain joins TRBV5-4 to TRBJ2-7; TRBD2 agrees at 8 bases. The CDR3 extends over 14 amino acids. Losses at the gene ends were 2 bases for V and 4 bases for J; bases not matched to a gene: 5. Germline CDR1 and CDR2: SGHNT and YYREEE (reference sequence). CDR3: CASSFGLAEYEQYF. The CDR3 DNA reads as TGTGCCAGCAGCTTCGGACTAGCAGAATACGAGCAGTACTTC.

The CDR3 sequence: CASSYTSGTSTDTQYF. The CDR3 bases are TGTGCCAGCAGCTACACTAGCGGAACTAGCACAGATACGCAGTATTTT. The chain has TRBV27 and TRBJ2-3; TRBD2 matches 8 bases. The J segment lost 0 bases and the V segment lost 6 bases, leaving 8 bases of the junction unmatched. CDR1 MNHEY and CDR2 SMNVEV come from the germline V gene (reference sequence). CDR3 size: 16 residues.

V and J are TRBV7-9 and TRBJ2-7, with D possibly being TRBD2 (6 bases). Trimming pared 4 bases from V and 6 bases from J, leaving 13 bases between. The germline V gene encodes CDR1 SEHNR and CDR2 FQNEAQ (reference sequence). The CDR3 is 13 amino acids. The CDR3 DNA reads TGTGCCAGCAGCTCCTGGCAGGGAGGCGAGCAGTACTTC. This translates into CASSSWQGGEQYF.

This clone was seen once. This sequence joins TRBV5-1 and TRBJ2-7; D might be TRBD1 (6 bases). With 3 bases removed from V and 2 bases from J, the gap between germline ends came to 12 bases. The germline V gene has CDR1 SGHRS and CDR2 YFSETQ. This CDR3 is 14 amino acids long. The CDR3 nucleotides are TGCGCCAGCAGCTGGCGGACAGCGACCTACGAGCAGTACTTC. Its protein is CASSWRTATYEQYF.

The chain joins TRBV13 to TRBJ2-7, with TRBD2 matching 10 bases. Germline CDR1 and CDR2: PRHDT and FYEKMQ (reference sequence). After removal of 5 bases from V and 5 bases from J, the junction contained 12 bases not matched to a gene. The CDR3 is 16 residues long. The CDR3 nucleotides read TGTGCCAGCAGCCGCCGCGATAGCGGGAGGATAAACGAGCAGTACTTC. Residues: CASSRRDSGRINEQYF.

The V gene is TRBV7-2, the J gene TRBJ2-5; a possible D gene is TRBD2 (6 bases). CDR3 length: 16 amino acids. Trimming cost V 6 bases and J 5 bases, with 22 bases left between them. CDR1 and CDR2 (germline): SGHTA, FQGNSA. This chain's CDR3 is CASSSQGGGIGETQYF. CDR3 in DNA: TGTGCCAGCAGTTCCCAGGGTGGCGGGATAGGGGAGACCCAGTACTTC.

V usage is TRBV6-1 and J usage is TRBJ2-7; 9 nucleotides line up with TRBD1. CDR3 length equals 15 residues. CDR1 is MNHNS, CDR2 SASEGT, per germline. The J segment lost 7 bases and the V segment lost 7 bases, leaving 14 bases of the junction unmatched. This CDR3 reads CASINTGTGWKEQYF. CDR3 in DNA: TGTGCCAGCATTAACACCGGGACAGGGTGGAAGGAGCAGTACTTC.

CDR3 sequence (DNA): TGTGCCAGCAGCGACACTAGCGGGACGCCATTAAACCCCTACGAGCAGTACTTC. Protein sequence: CASSDTSGTPLNPYEQYF. The chain recombines TRBV7-2 with TRBJ2-7, with 10 bases fitting TRBD2. CDR1 is SGHTA, CDR2 FQGNSA, per germline. Germline trimming cut 5 bases from V and 2 bases from J; bases unmatched to any gene: 15. This CDR3 has 18 amino acids.

The gene calls are TRBV5-1 and TRBJ2-3, with 10 bases matching TRBD2. This CDR3 has 16 residues. Germline values: CDR1 SGHRS, CDR2 YFSETQ. The V and J ends lost 4 bases and 0 bases, in that order; junction bases with no gene match: 5. The CDR3 DNA follows: TGCGCCAGCAGCACCGGACTAGCGGCTAGCACAGATACGCAGTATTTT. It translates to CASSTGLAASTDTQYF.

The CDR3: CASSDSVSGRMIPKNIQYF. The CDR3 coding sequence is TGTGCCAGCAGTGATTCGGTTAGCGGGAGAATGATCCCCAAAAACATTCAGTACTTC. The V call is TRBV6-1, the J call TRBJ2-4; 9 bases agree with TRBD2. Germline-derived CDR1 and CDR2 are MNHNS and SASEGT. This CDR3 spans 19 amino acids. The junction had 14 bases not matched to a gene; V was cut back by 3 bases and J by 2 bases.

The chain links TRBV6-5 to TRBJ2-2; 8 bases are shared with TRBD1. With 2 bases clipped from V and 10 bases from J, the junction kept 6 bases outside the gene matches. Germline CDR1 is MNHEY and CDR2 is SVGAGI. The CDR3 extends over 14 amino acids. CDR3 sequence (DNA): TGTGCCAGCAGTTACACCCCAGGGGGCCTGGAGCTGTTTTTT. This encodes CASSYTPGGLELFF.

The genes are TRBV30 and TRBJ2-7; 7 bases align to TRBD2. CDR1 and CDR2 from the germline V gene are GTSNPN and SVGIG (reference sequence). This CDR3 contains 12 residues. The ends lost 4 bases at V and 2 bases at J; junction bases unmatched: 2. CDR3: CAWTSGAYEQYF. As DNA, the CDR3 is TGTGCCTGGACGAGCGGGGCCTACGAGCAGTACTTC.

J is TRBJ1-1 and V is TRBV4-2; weak D call: TRBD1 (5 bases). The CDR3 consists of 15 residues. Trimming took 1 base from V and 2 from J, leaving 11 bases between them. Germline V lookup: CDR1 LGHNA, CDR2 YNFKEQ. The DNA for the CDR3 is TGTGCCAGCAGCCAAGCAGACAGTCACAACACTGAAGCTTTCTTT. Translation gives CASSQADSHNTEAFF.

This sequence joins TRBV6-6 and TRBJ2-1, with 12 bases fitting TRBD2. The junction had 4 bases not matched to a gene; V was cut back by 5 bases and J by 8 bases. The CDR3 runs 14 residues. Germline CDR1 is MNHNY and CDR2 is SVGAGI (reference sequence). CDR3 in DNA: TGTGCCAGCAGTGTGCTAGCGGGAGGGGATGAGCAGTTCTTC. Residues: CASSVLAGGDEQFF.

The table lists this clone with a count of one. The chain couples TRBV20-1 to TRBJ2-7; tentatively, D is TRBD1 (5 bases). The CDR3 covers 11 residues. Germline values: CDR1 DFQATT, CDR2 SNEGSKA (reference sequence). Trimming pared 1 base from V and 11 bases from J, leaving 12 bases between. The CDR3 nucleotides are TGCAGTGCTAGAGTGGCAGGGAAGGAGTACTTC. It encodes CSARVAGKEYF.

The chain recombines TRBV10-3 with TRBJ2-3, with D perhaps matching TRBD2 (5 bases). Germline V CDR1 and CDR2: ENHRY, SYGVKD. The CDR3 sequence is 14 residues long. Trimming shortened V by 3 bases and J by 4 bases, and 11 bases separated the two germline ends. The CDR3 DNA reads as TGTGCCATCAGTGATCCAGCGCGGGCAGATACGCAGTATTTT. It encodes CAISDPARADTQYF.

This clone has a handful of counts. The gene calls are TRBV28 and TRBJ1-1; D remains unclear. CDR1 and CDR2 (germline): MDHEN, SYDVKM. This CDR3 has 14 residues. V was pared by 6 bases and J by 3 bases, with 14 bases between. CDR3 protein: CASSPTDRDTEAFF. The CDR3 region has the DNA TGTGCCAGCAGCCCAACTGACCGGGACACTGAAGCTTTCTTT.

The rearrangement joins TRBV10-3 to TRBJ2-2; 11 bases map to TRBD2. The CDR3 loop spans 16 amino acids. J was trimmed by 0 bases and V by 5 bases; bases with no gene match: 2. CDR1 ENHRY and CDR2 SYGVKD come from the germline V gene. Written as DNA, the CDR3 is TGTGCCATCAGTCCGGGACTAGCGGCGAACACCGGGGAGCTGTTTTTT. Encoded protein: CAISPGLAANTGELFF.